This T cell receptor beta chain came from a study of blood T cell repertoires in COVID-19. The CDR3 loop spans 14 amino acids. Per germline, CDR1 SGHVS and CDR2 FNYEAQ. Trimming removed 1 base from V and 9 bases from J, with 10 bases in between. Measured with immunoSEQ multiplex PCR; TCRdb has only the in-frame clones, and not every one. This table holds tens of thousands of clones, just over 85% found once. The source of this sequence is a man between 65 and 80 years old with active or convalescent COVID-19. Sequencing input: peripheral blood. The rearrangement joins TRBV7-6 to TRBJ1-6; D perhaps matches TRBD1 (5 bases). The CDR3 nucleotides read TGTGCCAGCAGCTTAGGTTTCGGGGGTTCACCCCTCCACTTT. Protein product: CASSLGFGGSPLHF.